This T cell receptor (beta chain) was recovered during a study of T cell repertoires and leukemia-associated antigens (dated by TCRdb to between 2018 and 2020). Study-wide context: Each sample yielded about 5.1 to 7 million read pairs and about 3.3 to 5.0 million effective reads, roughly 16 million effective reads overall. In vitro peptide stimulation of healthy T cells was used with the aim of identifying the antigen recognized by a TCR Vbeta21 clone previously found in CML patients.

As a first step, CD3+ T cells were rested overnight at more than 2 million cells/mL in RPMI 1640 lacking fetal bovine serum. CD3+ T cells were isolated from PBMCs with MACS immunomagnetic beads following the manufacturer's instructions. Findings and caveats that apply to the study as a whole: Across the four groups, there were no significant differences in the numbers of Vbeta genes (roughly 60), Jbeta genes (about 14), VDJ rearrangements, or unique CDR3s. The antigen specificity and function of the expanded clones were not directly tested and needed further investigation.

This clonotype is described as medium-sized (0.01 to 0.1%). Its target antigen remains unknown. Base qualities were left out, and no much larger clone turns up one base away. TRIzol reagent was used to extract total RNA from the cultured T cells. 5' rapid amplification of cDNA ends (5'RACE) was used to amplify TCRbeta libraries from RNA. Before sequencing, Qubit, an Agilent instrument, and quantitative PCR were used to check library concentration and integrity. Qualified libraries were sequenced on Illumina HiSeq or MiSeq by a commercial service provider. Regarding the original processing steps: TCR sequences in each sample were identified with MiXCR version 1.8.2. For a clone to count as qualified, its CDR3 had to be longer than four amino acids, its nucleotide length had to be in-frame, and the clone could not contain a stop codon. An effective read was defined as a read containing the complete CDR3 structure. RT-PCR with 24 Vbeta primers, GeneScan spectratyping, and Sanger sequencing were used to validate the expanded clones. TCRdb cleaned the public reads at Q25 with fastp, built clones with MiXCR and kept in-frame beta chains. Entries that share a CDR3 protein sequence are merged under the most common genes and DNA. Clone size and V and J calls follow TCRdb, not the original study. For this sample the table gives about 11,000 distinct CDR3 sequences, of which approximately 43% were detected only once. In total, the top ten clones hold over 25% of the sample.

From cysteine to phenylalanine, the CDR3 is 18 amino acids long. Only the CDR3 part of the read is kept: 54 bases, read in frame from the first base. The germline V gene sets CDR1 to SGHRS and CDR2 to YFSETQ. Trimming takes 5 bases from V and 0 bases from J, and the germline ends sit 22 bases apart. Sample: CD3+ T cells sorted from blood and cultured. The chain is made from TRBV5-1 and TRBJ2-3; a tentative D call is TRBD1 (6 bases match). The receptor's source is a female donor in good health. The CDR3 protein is CASSYGQGTFSSTDTQYF. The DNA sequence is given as TGCGCCAGCAGTTACGGTCAGGGGACATTTTCTAGCACAGATACGCAGTATTTT.